A few counts support the clone carrying this T cell receptor beta chain. Its cognate antigen is unknown. TCRdb redid the calling of the reads with MiXCR, one entry per CDR3 protein. The sample has 400,000 to 600,000 distinct CDR3 sequences, roughly 43% seen once. V was pared by 5 bases and J by 4 bases, with 5 bases of the junction left unmatched. Germline V gives CDR1 SGHAT, CDR2 FQNNGV. There are 15 residues in the CDR3. The source of the sample is a study of T cell repertoires in cytomegalovirus infection. The sequence was obtained from a human donor in good health (CMV status not recorded). Some clones in this sample may be carry-over from other donors' samples. The sequenced sample was cultured PBMCs, obtained from culture after CMV antigen stimulation. The chain links TRBV11-2 to TRBJ2-1, with 10 bases identical to TRBD2. The CDR3 nucleotides are TGTGCCAGCAGCCATACTAGCGGGGAGTACAATGAGCAGTTCTTC. As protein: CASSHTSGEYNEQFF.